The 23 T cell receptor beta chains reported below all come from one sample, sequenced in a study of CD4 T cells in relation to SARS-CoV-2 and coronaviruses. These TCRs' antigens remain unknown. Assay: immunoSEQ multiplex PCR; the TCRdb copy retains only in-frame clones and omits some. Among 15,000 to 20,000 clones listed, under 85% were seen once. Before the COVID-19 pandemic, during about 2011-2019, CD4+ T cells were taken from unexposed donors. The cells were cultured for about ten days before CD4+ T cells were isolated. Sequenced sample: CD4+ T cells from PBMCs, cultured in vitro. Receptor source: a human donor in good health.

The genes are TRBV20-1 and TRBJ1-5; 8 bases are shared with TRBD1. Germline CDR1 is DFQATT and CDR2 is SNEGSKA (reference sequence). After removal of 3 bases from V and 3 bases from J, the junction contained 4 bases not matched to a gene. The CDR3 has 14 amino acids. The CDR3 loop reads CSASQGADNQPQHF. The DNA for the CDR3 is TGCAGTGCTAGTCAGGGGGCGGACAATCAGCCCCAGCATTTT.

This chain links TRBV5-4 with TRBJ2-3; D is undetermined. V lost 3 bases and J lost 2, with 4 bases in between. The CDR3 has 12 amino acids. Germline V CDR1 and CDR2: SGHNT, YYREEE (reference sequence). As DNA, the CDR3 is TGTGCCAGCAGCTCCGACACAGATACGCAGTATTTT. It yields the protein CASSSDTDTQYF.

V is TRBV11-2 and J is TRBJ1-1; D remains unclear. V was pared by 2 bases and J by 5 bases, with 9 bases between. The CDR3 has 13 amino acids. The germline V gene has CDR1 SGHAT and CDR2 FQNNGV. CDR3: CASSLLMRTEAFF. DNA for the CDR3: TGTGCCAGCAGCTTATTAATGCGGACTGAAGCTTTCTTT.

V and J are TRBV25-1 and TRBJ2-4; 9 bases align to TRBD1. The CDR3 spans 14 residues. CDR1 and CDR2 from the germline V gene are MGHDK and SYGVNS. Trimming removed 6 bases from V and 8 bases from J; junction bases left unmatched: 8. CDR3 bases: TGTGCCAGCAGGGACAGGGGACAGGGAGACATTCAGTACTTC. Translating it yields CASRDRGQGDIQYF.

CDR3 sequence (DNA): TGTGCCAGCAGCTTGGCAGTAGAGACCCAGTACTTC. This encodes CASSLAVETQYF. This chain links TRBV5-6 with TRBJ2-5, with no clear D. V was trimmed by 0 bases and J by 4 bases, leaving 4 bases between them. CDR3 length: 12 amino acids. The germline gives CDR1 SGHDT, CDR2 YYEEEE. Full variable domain (rest looked up from reference TRBV5-6 and TRBJ2-5): DAGVTQSPTHLIKTRGQQVTLRCSPKSGHDTVSWYQQALGQGPQFIFQYYEEEERQRGNFPDRFSGHQFPNYSSELNVNALLLGDSALYLCASSLAVETQYFGPGTRLLVL.

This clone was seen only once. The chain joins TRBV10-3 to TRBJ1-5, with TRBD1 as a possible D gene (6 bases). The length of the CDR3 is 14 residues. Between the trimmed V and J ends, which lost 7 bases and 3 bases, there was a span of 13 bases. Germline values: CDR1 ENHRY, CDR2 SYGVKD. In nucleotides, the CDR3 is TGTGCCATCACCAACGGACAGCCCAATCAGCCCCAGCATTTT. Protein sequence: CAITNGQPNQPQHF.

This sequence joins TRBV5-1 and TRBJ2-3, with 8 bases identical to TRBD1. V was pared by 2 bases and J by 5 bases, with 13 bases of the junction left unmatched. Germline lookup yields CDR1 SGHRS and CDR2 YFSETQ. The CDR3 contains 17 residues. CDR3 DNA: TGCGCCAGCAGCTTAGGCAGGGGGCGCTGGGTGAAAGATACGCAGTATTTT. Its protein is CASSLGRGRWVKDTQYF.

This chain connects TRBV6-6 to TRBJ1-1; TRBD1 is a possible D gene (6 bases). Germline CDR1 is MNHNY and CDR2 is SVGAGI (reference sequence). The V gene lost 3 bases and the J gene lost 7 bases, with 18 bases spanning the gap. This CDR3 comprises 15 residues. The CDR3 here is CASSYHQGGSGEAFF. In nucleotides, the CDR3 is TGTGCCAGCAGTTATCACCAAGGGGGAAGTGGTGAAGCTTTCTTT.

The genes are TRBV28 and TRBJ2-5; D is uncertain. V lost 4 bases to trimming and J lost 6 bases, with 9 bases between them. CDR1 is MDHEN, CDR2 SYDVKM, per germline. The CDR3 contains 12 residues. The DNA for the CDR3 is TGTGCCAGCAGTTCCCCCTTAAAGACCCAGTACTTC. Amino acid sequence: CASSSPLKTQYF.

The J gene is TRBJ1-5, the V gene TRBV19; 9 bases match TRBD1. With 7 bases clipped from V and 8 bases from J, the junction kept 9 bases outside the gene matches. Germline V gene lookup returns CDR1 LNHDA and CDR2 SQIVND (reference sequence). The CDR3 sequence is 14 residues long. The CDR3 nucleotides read TGTGCCAGTAAGAAGACAGGGGGAGGTGAGCCCCAGCATTTT. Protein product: CASKKTGGGEPQHF.

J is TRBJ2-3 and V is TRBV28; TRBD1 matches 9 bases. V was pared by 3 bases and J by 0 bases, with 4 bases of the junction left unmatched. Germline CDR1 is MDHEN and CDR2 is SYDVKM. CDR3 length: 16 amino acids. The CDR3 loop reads CASSLRDRVSTDTQYF. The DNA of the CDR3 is TGTGCCAGCAGTTTGAGGGACAGGGTTAGCACAGATACGCAGTATTTT.

In DNA form, the CDR3 reads TGTGCCACCAGCAGACTAAACAGGGAGGTGGACATTCAGTACTTC. It specifies CATSRLNREVDIQYF. The chain has TRBV15 and TRBJ2-4, with D perhaps being TRBD1 or TRBD2 (6 bases each). V was pared by 2 bases and J by 8 bases, with 16 bases between. Germline CDR1 LNHNV, CDR2 YYDKDF (reference sequence). This CDR3 spans 15 amino acids. The complete variable domain, with remaining parts taken from reference TRBV15 and TRBJ2-4, reads DAMVIQNPRYQVTQFGKPVTLSCSQTLNHNVMYWYQQKSSQAPKLLFHYYDKDFNNEADTPDNFQSRRPNTSFCFLDIRSPGLGDTAMYLCATSRLNREVDIQYFGAGTRLSVL.

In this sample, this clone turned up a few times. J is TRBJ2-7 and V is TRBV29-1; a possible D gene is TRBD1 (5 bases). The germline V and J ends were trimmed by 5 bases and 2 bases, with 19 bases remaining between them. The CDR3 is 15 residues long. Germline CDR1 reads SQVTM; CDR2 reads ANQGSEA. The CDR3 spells CSVLNTPGFPYEQYF. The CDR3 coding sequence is TGCAGCGTTCTTAATACCCCAGGGTTTCCCTACGAGCAGTACTTC.

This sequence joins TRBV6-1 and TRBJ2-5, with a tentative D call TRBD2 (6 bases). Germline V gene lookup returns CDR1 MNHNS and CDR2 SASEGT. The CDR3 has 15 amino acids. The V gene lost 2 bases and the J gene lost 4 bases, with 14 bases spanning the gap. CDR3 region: CASSEKPGEAETQYF. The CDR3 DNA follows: TGTGCCAGCAGTGAAAAACCCGGGGAGGCAGAGACCCAGTACTTC.

CDR3 sequence reads: CASSLVAGDLEQFF. In DNA form, the CDR3 reads TGTGCCAGCAGCTTAGTAGCGGGAGACCTTGAGCAGTTCTTC. The rearrangement uses TRBV11-3 and TRBJ2-1, with 9 bases fitting TRBD2. The germline CDR1 and CDR2 sequences are SGHNT and YENEEA. The length of the CDR3 is 14 residues. With 1 base clipped from V and 9 bases from J, the junction kept 4 bases outside the gene matches.

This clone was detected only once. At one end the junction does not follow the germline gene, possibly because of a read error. The CDR3, as DNA: TGTGCCAGCAGTCAAGATGCGGGGTACTATGGCTACACCTTC. As protein: CASSQDAGYYGYTF. The chain combines TRBV3-1 (or the pseudogene TRBV3-2) with TRBJ1-2; no definite D call. Looked up from germline, CDR1 is LGHDT and CDR2 is YNNKEL (reference sequence). This CDR3 has 14 residues.

CDR3 residues: CASSPGGTDTQYF. DNA of the CDR3: TGTGCCAGCTCACCGGGAGGCACAGATACGCAGTATTTT. The V gene is TRBV18, the J gene TRBJ2-3; weak D call: TRBD2 (5 bases). From germline, CDR1 is KGHSH and CDR2 LQKENI. V was shortened by 3 bases and J by 1 base, with 5 bases between the two germline ends. The CDR3 is 13 residues long.

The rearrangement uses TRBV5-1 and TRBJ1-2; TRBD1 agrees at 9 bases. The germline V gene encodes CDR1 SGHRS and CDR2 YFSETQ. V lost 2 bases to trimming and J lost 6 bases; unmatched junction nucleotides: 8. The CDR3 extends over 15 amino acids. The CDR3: CASSLRTGTGHGYTF. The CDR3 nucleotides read TGCGCCAGCAGCTTAAGAACCGGGACAGGGCATGGCTACACCTTC.

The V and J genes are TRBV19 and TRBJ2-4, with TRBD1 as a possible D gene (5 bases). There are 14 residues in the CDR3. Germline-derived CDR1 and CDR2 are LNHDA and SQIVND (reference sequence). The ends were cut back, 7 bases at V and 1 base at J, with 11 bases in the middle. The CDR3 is CASTPAGAKNIQYF. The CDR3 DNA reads TGTGCCAGTACCCCTGCAGGGGCCAAAAACATTCAGTACTTC.

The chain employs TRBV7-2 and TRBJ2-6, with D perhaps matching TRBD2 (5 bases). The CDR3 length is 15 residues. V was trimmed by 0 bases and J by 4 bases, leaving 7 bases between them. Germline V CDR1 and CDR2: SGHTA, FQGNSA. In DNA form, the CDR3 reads TGTGCCAGCAGCTTAGCCGGGGAGGGGGCCAACGTCCTGACTTTC. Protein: CASSLAGEGANVLTF.

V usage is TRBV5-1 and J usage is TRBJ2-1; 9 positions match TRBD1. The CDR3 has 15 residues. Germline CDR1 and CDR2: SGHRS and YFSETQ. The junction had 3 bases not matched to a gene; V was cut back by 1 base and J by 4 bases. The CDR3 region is CASSLTGGKYNEQFF. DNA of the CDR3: TGCGCCAGCAGCTTGACAGGGGGCAAATACAATGAGCAGTTCTTC.

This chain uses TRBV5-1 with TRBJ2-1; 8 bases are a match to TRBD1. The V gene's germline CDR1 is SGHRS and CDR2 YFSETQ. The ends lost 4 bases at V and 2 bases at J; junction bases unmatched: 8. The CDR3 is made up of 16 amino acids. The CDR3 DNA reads TGCGCCAGCAGCATCGCCAGGACAGGGACCTACAATGAGCAGTTCTTC. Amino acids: CASSIARTGTYNEQFF.

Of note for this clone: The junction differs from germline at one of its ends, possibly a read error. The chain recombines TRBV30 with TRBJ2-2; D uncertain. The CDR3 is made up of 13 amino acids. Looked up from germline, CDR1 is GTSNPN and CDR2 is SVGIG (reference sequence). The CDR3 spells CAWSVQSSGELFF. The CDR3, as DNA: TGTGCCTGGAGTGTACAGTCGTCCGGAGAGCTGTTTTTT.